The entry below gives a single TCR beta chain sequence along with its context. Its recognized antigen is unknown. No much larger clone is present one base from it, and per-base qualities are unavailable. Libraries were constructed by the immunoSEQ multiplex PCR assay. A mixture of 60 forward primers for TCR Vbeta segments and 13 reverse primers for TCR Jbeta segments was used in the multiplex PCR. The CDR3 region of rearranged TCR beta genes was amplified from genomic DNA with a multiplex PCR assay. The Illumina HiSeq System was used to sequence the amplified TCR beta libraries as 87-base-pair reads. The original methods were these. A later analysis counted some 74 million unique TCR beta chains across the 690 or so repertoires, and around 12 million of these chains were shared by at least two donors. A nearest-neighbor algorithm error-corrected the raw reads and collapsed the reads into unique sequences, merging closely related sequences to remove PCR and sequencing errors. V, D and J gene segments were assigned by aligning CDR3 sequences to IMGT reference sequences. For a sequence to be retained, at least a six-nucleotide match to both a V gene segment and a J gene segment was required. A rearrangement was called productive if the CDR3 had no stop codons and remained in frame with V and J, and every other rearrangement was called non-productive. CDR3 was defined according to IMGT convention as the region running from the second conserved V-encoded cysteine to the conserved J-encoded phenylalanine. The earlier analysis of approximately 590 of the donors excluded any sequence lacking an unambiguous match to a single V gene segment. An earlier analysis of fewer than 750 of the donors classified V segments as functional when productive rearrangements were above 56.7% and as segregating when the standard deviation between donors was above 5%. A statistical classification framework was built to diagnose cytomegalovirus status from the catalog of TCR beta chain sequences. In a later analysis, TCR nucleotide sequences were compared against IMGT/GENE-DB human TR gene sequences so that V and J genes could be assigned. A later analysis assigned CDR3 sequences and most-parsimonious VDJ recombination scenarios with the TCRdist pipeline. In a later analysis, each TCR beta chain was defined by its CDR3 amino acid sequence together with its V-gene family, and reads lacking a unique V-gene family were excluded. A later analysis removed 500 to 600 highly shared, low-generation-probability nucleotide sequences to deal with suspected cross-contamination and a sequencing artifact. In a later analysis, a clonal expansion index for each public chain was calculated from normalized within-repertoire ranks of inferred template counts. In a later analysis, generation probabilities were computed with a VDJ recombination model fitted to out-of-frame rearrangements, and the resulting probabilities were checked against IGoR. A later analysis scored TCR-TCR, TCR-HLA and TCR-CMV co-occurrence with hypergeometric tests, applying a repertoire-size bias correction to TCR pairs. A later analysis estimated false discovery rates by permuting HLA or CMV assignments 20 times. In a later analysis, co-occurring TCRs were grouped using DBSCAN, with TCRdist sequence similarity added in when clustering inside HLA-allele-positive subsets. Repertoires with fewer than 30,000 or more than 120,000 public chains, plus five repertoires with anomalous nucleotide sharing, were excluded from co-occurrence clustering. TCRdb mirrors the immuneACCESS table, restricted to in-frame sequences. Some clones are absent from its copies; in checked studies, under half trace to an unresolved V gene, and the reason for the others is unknown. D and trimming come from the DNA, and the V and J calls and clone size come from that table. This sample is represented by about 110,000 clones; about 86% of them were singletons. The top ten clonotypes cover 1.5% to 2% of the sample.

The cohort was made up of 500 to 850 healthy bone marrow donors. All cohort members were sampled while nominally healthy, although unrecorded immune exposures were likely present. The donor was CMV seronegative and was included in the group of around 320 seronegative cohort members. Each donor provided a peripheral blood sample, and peripheral blood mononuclear cells were used for TCR beta sequencing. The Qiagen DNeasy Blood Extraction Kit was used to extract genomic DNA from the blood cell samples. The sample originates from a study of cytomegalovirus exposure and HLA in healthy donors listed by TCRdb under 2017. About the study as a whole: In an earlier analysis of under 750 of the donors, less than 350 Gb of sequence data and just under 120 million unique TCR beta sequences from 180 million or so T cells were reported. On average, roughly 240,000 unique TCR beta nucleotide sequences were sequenced per donor among more than 350 genotyped donors of the cohort, with approximately 18% of those sequences being non-productive. Donor age, sex, ethnicity and CMV serostatus were collected together with the repertoire data. An early release that covered fewer than 800 HLA-typed donors contained approximately 300 gigabases of sequencing data and 70 million to 100 million unique TCR sequences. The study used immunosequencing to profile the T cell repertoires of approximately 640 subjects and linked those repertoires to cytomegalovirus serostatus. A later analysis re-examined previously published TCR beta repertoires from about 700 donors and added high-resolution HLA genotyping to investigate patterns of TCR occurrence. The aim of the study was to test whether cataloging public T cell receptors could identify signatures of past pathogen exposure. A later genetic analysis used genome-wide SNP genotypes for about 65% of the 666 donors, treating that subset as a discovery cohort. Both class I and class II loci were covered by HLA typing, at four-digit resolution. A separate validation cohort of approximately 130 different subjects was used in addition to the roughly 640-subject first cohort. In the later analysis, no new phenotypic data were used to find candidate immune exposures; instead, reliance was placed on TCR beta sequences and their occurrence across donors. High-throughput TCR immunosequencing, statistical association of individual TCRs with disease status, and machine learning were combined to predict cytomegalovirus infection status. Among the roughly 390 genotyped donors, around 81% belonged to the genetic ancestry cluster associated with self-reported Caucasian donors. Roughly 5 DR-DQ haplotypes were treated as single units for association and clustering because of strong linkage in the cohort. In an earlier analysis of about 590 of the donors, high-throughput TCR beta sequencing was used to judge whether each TCR beta V gene segment behaved as functional or pseudogenic. Every repertoire in the discovery cohort had been generated on one and the same sequencing platform. The number of typed donors differed by locus: roughly 629-640 for A, B, C, DRB1 and DQB1; some 500 for DQA1; approximately 600 for DPA1; and around 450 for DPB1. Overall study outcomes, separate from this receptor: A few of the identified cytomegalovirus-associated TCR beta chains were confirmed in vitro to be specific for cytomegalovirus antigens. The cohort was sequenced for TCR beta chains only, and without alpha or paired-chain data the features that could be detected were limited. A further reported finding was that TCR beta sequences accurately predicted the HLA-A and HLA-B alleles for most subjects in the first cohort. A later analysis found that HLA-associated TCR beta chains were more clonally expanded and had lower generation probabilities than equally common non-associated chains. Because HLA typing was unavailable for some donors at each locus, only the typed subset was used in association tests. Across donors, most TCR sequences were observed very rarely, whereas some public TCRs were present in many individuals. A later analysis associated about 18,000 TCR beta sequences with specific HLA alleles at a false discovery rate of 0.05. It was suggested by the authors that the approach could potentially be generalized to other disease states and immunological phenotypes. In both the original and validation cohorts, the classifier was reported to diagnose cytomegalovirus status with high specificity and sensitivity. Because counts were too low, roughly 17 rarely observed V segments, including chromosome 9 orphons, were left out of the earlier analysis of some 640 of the donors. The only immune exposure information available for the cohort was CMV serostatus. When HLA alleles, especially DR and DQ, strongly co-occurred, attributing TCR associations to individual alleles was difficult. A later analysis found that TCR association rates varied across HLA loci, with DRB1 alleles showing the most associated TCRs and HLA-C alleles the fewest. Some IMGT-functional V segments, including TRBV6-2 and TRBV6-3, could not be told apart with the 87-base-pair reads, so those segments were excluded. According to a later genetic analysis, donors in an Asian-associated ancestry cluster had fewer N-insertions in productive TCRs than the approximately 670-donor mean. Correlated functional status among segregating V segments might be attributable to linkage disequilibrium, but an unknown experimental factor could not be ruled out. A total of 150 to 200 TCR beta chains were listed by the study as associated with cytomegalovirus. V-gene and J-gene trimming of TCR beta chains was associated with a missense DCLRE1C variant in a later genetic analysis, and the association was replicated in an independent cohort. Broadly in line with IMGT annotations, most TCR beta V segments showed up in productive rearrangements about 87% or about 30% of the time in an earlier analysis of a few hundred of the donors. A group of highly shared sequence variants was considered likely to be a technical artifact of the sequencing pipeline. According to a later analysis, most CMV-associated TCR beta chains appeared to be HLA-restricted, and the HLA associations seemed to be driven largely by CMV exposure. A later analysis reported that several top co-occurrence clusters appeared linked to parvovirus B19, influenza, CMV and Epstein-Barr virus. The presence/absence analyses assumed that sequencing depth was roughly uniform across donors, and that assumption may not be true.

Trimming takes 3 bases off V and 6 bases off J; junction bases not matched to a gene: 4. CDR1 and CDR2 are read off the germline V gene (reference sequence) as PRHDT and FYEKMQ. The CDR3 covers 15 residues, taking in both the cysteine and the phenylalanine. The retained sequence is limited to the CDR3, 45 bases, with the frame set at the first base. The sequencing sample was made of PBMCs. The receptor's source is a man in his forties in good health and CMV-seronegative. This chain joins TRBV13 to TRBJ2-1, with TRBD1 identical over 11 junction bases. The DNA sequence is given as TGTGCCAGCAGCTTCCAAGGGACAGGGGGCAATGAGCAGTTCTTC. Translation gives CASSFQGTGGNEQFF.